This TCR beta chain was captured in a study of blood T cell repertoires in COVID-19. About the research overall: Researchers got acute and convalescent COVID-19 samples from the United States, Italy and Spain. In each case, the material was cDNA or gDNA derived from T cells, B-cell-depleted T cells, or PBMCs.

The J segment lost 0 bases and the V segment lost 9 bases, leaving 8 bases of the junction unmatched. The CDR3 consists of 15 residues. Germline CDR1 is LNHDA and CDR2 is SQIVND (reference sequence). As processed by the authors: The authors estimated nucleated cell counts from reference gene primer amplification. Data came from immunoSEQ multiplex PCR; TCRdb stores just in-frame clones and leaves some out. The DNA was the basis for D and trimming; V, J and clone size are from that table. This table holds roughly 200,000 clones, around 87% found once. The chain is built from TRBV19 and TRBJ2-4, with TRBD1 identical over 7 bases. This TCR derives from a young woman who had recovered from COVID-19. Source material: peripheral blood. Here the CDR3 DNA reads TGTGCCAGCAATCAGGGGGAATTAGCCAAAAACATTCAGTACTTC. It encodes CASNQGELAKNIQYF. Together with reference TRBV19 and TRBJ2-4, the CDR3 gives the full variable domain: DGGITQSPKYLFRKEGQNVTLSCEQNLNHDAMYWYRQDPGQGLRLIYYSQIVNDFQKGDIAEGYSVSREKKESFPLTVTSAQKNPTAFYLCASNQGELAKNIQYFGAGTRLSVL.